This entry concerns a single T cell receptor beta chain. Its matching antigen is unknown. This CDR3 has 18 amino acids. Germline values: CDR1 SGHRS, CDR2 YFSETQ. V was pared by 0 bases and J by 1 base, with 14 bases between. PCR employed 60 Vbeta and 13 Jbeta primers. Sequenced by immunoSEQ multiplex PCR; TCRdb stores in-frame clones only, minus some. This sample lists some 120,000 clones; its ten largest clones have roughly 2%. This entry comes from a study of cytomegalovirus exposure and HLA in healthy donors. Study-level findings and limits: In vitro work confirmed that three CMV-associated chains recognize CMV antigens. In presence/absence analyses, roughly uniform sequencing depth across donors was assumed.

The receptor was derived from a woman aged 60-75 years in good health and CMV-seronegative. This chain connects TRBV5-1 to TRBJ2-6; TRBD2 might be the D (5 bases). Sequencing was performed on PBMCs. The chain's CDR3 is CASSLAVLSGSGANVLTF. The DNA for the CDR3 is TGCGCCAGCAGCTTGGCGGTGCTGTCGGGGTCTGGGGCCAACGTCCTGACTTTC.